The 20 T cell receptor beta chains given below trace back to one sample, sequenced in a study of T cell responses to AZD1222 COVID-19 vaccine. The method was immunoSEQ multiplex PCR; TCRdb's version includes in-frame clones alone and lacks a portion of them. Altogether more than 95,000 clones are present, about 79% being singletons, with the ten largest covering about 27%. Sequenced material: peripheral blood, taken 28 days after the second AZD1222 dose. All receptors derive from an adult who received the AZD1222 COVID-19 vaccine.

The chain joins TRBV5-1 to TRBJ2-2; 7 bases map to TRBD1. V shed 1 base, J shed 6 bases, and the junction held 3 bases outside the gene matches. The CDR3 length is 14 residues. The germline gives CDR1 SGHRS, CDR2 YFSETQ. CDR3 sequence: CASSLLRGPGELFF. The CDR3, as DNA: TGCGCCAGCAGCTTGTTGAGGGGGCCCGGGGAGCTGTTTTTT.

V is TRBV6-2 or TRBV6-3 and J is TRBJ2-7; 9 nucleotides match TRBD1. Trimming took 6 bases from V and 4 from J; bases not matched to a gene: 10. Germline CDR1 MNHEY, CDR2 SVGEGT. CDR3 length: 15 residues. CDR3 amino acids: CASSLRTGEGYEQYF. CDR3 DNA sequence: TGTGCCAGCAGCCTCAGGACAGGGGAAGGGTACGAGCAGTACTTC.

V gene TRBV4-3 combines with J gene TRBJ1-2, with D perhaps TRBD1 (5 bases). The CDR3 has 14 amino acids. V was cut by 3 bases and J by 4 bases, with 12 bases left in between. Germline V gene lookup returns CDR1 LGHNA and CDR2 YSLEER. The CDR3 nucleotides read TGCGCCAGCAGCCAGAGATCAGGGACCTATGGCTACACCTTC. It yields the protein CASSQRSGTYGYTF.

This clone was seen only once. The rearrangement links TRBV3-1 (or the pseudogene TRBV3-2) to TRBJ2-1, with 7 nucleotides matching TRBD2. Trimming at V came to 1 base and at J to 6 bases, leaving 15 bases not matched to a gene. Germline CDR1 reads LGHDT; CDR2 reads YNNKEL (reference sequence). The CDR3 totals 18 residues. The CDR3 reads CASSQVSPGGWKANEQFF. The CDR3, as DNA: TGTGCCAGCAGCCAAGTCTCTCCCGGGGGGTGGAAGGCCAATGAGCAGTTCTTC.

The chain couples TRBV11-2 to TRBJ2-7, with 8 bases identical to TRBD1. This CDR3 has 13 residues. V was pared by 6 bases and J by 2 bases, with 3 bases of the junction left unmatched. Germline CDR1 is SGHAT and CDR2 is FQNNGV. The CDR3 nucleotides read TGTGCCAGCAGTCAGGGGGCACCCTACGAGCAGTACTTC. Its protein is CASSQGAPYEQYF.

The chain couples TRBV4-3 to TRBJ2-7, with 7 bases fitting TRBD1. Trimming cost V 3 bases and J 8 bases; bases outside gene matches: 10. Germline-derived CDR1 and CDR2 are LGHNA and YSLEER. This CDR3 is built from 14 residues. CDR3 coding DNA: TGCGCCAGCAGCCAGGCGACAGGGTCCGTAAAGCAGTACTTC. Translation: CASSQATGSVKQYF.

On this clone: This specimen includes other DNA sequences encoding the same CDR3. The V gene is TRBV12-3 or TRBV12-4, the J gene TRBJ1-2, with D perhaps TRBD1 (5 bases). The ends were cut back, 1 base at V and 8 bases at J, with 8 bases in the middle. The CDR3 sequence is 12 residues long. CDR3 in amino acids: CASSLEGRGYTF. CDR3 nucleotide sequence: TGTGCCAGCAGTTTAGAGGGACGCGGCTACACCTTC.

The V and J genes are TRBV29-1 and TRBJ1-1, with 7 bases that match TRBD1. V was clipped by 8 bases and J by 8 bases; unmatched bases: 11. The germline V gene has CDR1 SQVTM and CDR2 ANQGSEA. The CDR3 sequence is 12 residues long. This CDR3 reads CSSRTGDREAFF. CDR3 coding DNA: TGCAGCTCTCGGACAGGCGACAGAGAAGCTTTCTTT.

This chain joins TRBV14 and TRBJ1-6, with TRBD1 as a possible D gene (6 bases). The germline gives CDR1 SGHDN, CDR2 FVKESK. This CDR3 spans 18 amino acids. V shed 0 bases and J shed 5 bases, with 17 bases lying between them. In DNA form, the CDR3 reads TGTGCCAGCAGCCAAGATCGGTTTAGGGGGGATCATAATTCACCCCTCCACTTT. Translation: CASSQDRFRGDHNSPLHF.

This rearrangement joins TRBV19 to TRBJ1-3; no definite D call. Germline assignment: CDR1 LNHDA and CDR2 SQIVND (reference sequence). The ends were cut back, 6 bases at V and 4 bases at J, with 13 bases in the middle. The CDR3 is 14 residues long. Here the CDR3 DNA reads TGTGCCAGTAGCCGGTGGGGTTCCGGAAACACCATATATTTT. Amino acid sequence: CASSRWGSGNTIYF.

The table lists this clone with a count of one. V gene TRBV19 combines with J gene TRBJ1-1; 8 nucleotides agree with TRBD1. The trim removed 6 bases at V and 2 bases at J, leaving 8 bases unmatched. Germline values: CDR1 LNHDA, CDR2 SQIVND (reference sequence). The CDR3 runs to 15 residues. The CDR3 protein is CASSKNTGGNTEAFF. The CDR3 bases are TGTGCCAGTAGCAAAAATACAGGGGGTAACACTGAAGCTTTCTTT.

The chain joins TRBV29-1 to TRBJ1-1; a possible D gene is TRBD1 (5 bases). Trimming stripped 7 bases from V and 1 base from J, with 10 bases between. The length of the CDR3 is 12 residues. The germline gives CDR1 SQVTM, CDR2 ANQGSEA. Written as DNA, the CDR3 is TGCAGCGGCCGTCAGGGGAACACTGAAGCTTTCTTT. This gives the protein CSGRQGNTEAFF.

The V call is TRBV18, the J call TRBJ1-6; D uncertain. This CDR3 contains 16 residues. Germline CDR1 and CDR2: KGHSH and LQKENI. V lost 4 bases to trimming and J lost 0 bases, with 10 bases between them. The CDR3 sequence: CASSRGPSSYNSPLHF. As DNA, the CDR3 is TGTGCCAGCTCACGTGGCCCGAGCTCCTATAATTCACCCCTCCACTTT.

The V call is TRBV19, the J call TRBJ1-4; 10 nucleotides match TRBD1. The CDR3 is made up of 17 amino acids. V gave up 6 bases and J gave up 0 bases; unmatched junction bases: 7. From germline, CDR1 is LNHDA and CDR2 SQIVND (reference sequence). The CDR3 protein is CASSPGQGVPTNEKLFF. The CDR3 coding sequence is TGTGCCAGTAGCCCCGGACAGGGGGTTCCAACTAATGAAAAACTGTTTTTT.

The rearrangement links TRBV6-5 to TRBJ2-3; D may be TRBD1 (5 bases). This CDR3 is 13 amino acids long. The germline V and J ends were trimmed by 5 bases and 11 bases, with 17 bases remaining between them. CDR1 and CDR2 from the germline V gene are MNHEY and SVGAGI. The CDR3, as DNA: TGTGCCAGCAGTCCCCCAACTGGGGCAGAGCAGTATTTT. Its translation is CASSPPTGAEQYF.

The genes are TRBV5-1 and TRBJ1-1, with no clear D. Germline V lookup: CDR1 SGHRS, CDR2 YFSETQ. CDR3 length: 13 residues. V lost 4 bases and J 3 bases, leaving 10 bases between the germline ends. CDR3 nucleotide sequence: TGCGCCAGCAGCCTCACCAAGTACACTGAAGCTTTCTTT. It encodes CASSLTKYTEAFF.

The gene calls are TRBV12-3 or TRBV12-4 and TRBJ1-2; unclear D gene. Trimming removed 4 bases at V and 8 bases at J, with 8 bases between. The CDR3 totals 11 residues. Here the CDR3 reads CASSSGEGYTF. CDR3 DNA: TGTGCCAGCAGTTCCGGGGAAGGCTACACCTTC.

This clone occurred a few times. This chain uses TRBV28 with TRBJ1-4, with 9 bases matching TRBD1. The germline V gene encodes CDR1 MDHEN and CDR2 SYDVKM. CDR3 length equals 18 residues. With V trimmed by 6 bases and J by 7 bases, 18 bases remained unmatched. CDR3 amino acids: CASRSPTIVGQGIEKLFF. DNA for the CDR3: TGTGCCAGCAGGTCCCCAACCATCGTTGGACAGGGGATTGAAAAACTGTTTTTT. Based on the CDR3 plus reference TRBV28 and TRBJ1-4, the full variable domain is DVKVTQSSRYLVKRTGEKVFLECVQDMDHENMFWYRQDPGLGLRLIYFSYDVKMKEKGDIPEGYSVSREKKERFSLILESASTNQTSMYLCASRSPTIVGQGIEKLFFGSGTQLSVL.

The chain is built from TRBV24-1 and TRBJ2-2; 7 positions agree with TRBD1. Germline assignment: CDR1 KGHDR and CDR2 SFDVKD. The V and J ends lost 5 bases and 3 bases, in that order; junction bases with no gene match: 5. The CDR3 covers 15 residues. CDR3 in amino acids: CATSVQGVDTGELFF. The CDR3 nucleotides are TGTGCCACCAGTGTTCAGGGGGTGGACACCGGGGAGCTGTTTTTT.

The V and J genes are TRBV7-2 and TRBJ2-2; no clear D gene. Germline V gene sequence: CDR1 SGHTA, CDR2 FQGNSA. The CDR3 spans 16 residues. V was trimmed by 0 bases and J by 6 bases, leaving 14 bases between them. CDR3 nucleotide sequence: TGTGCCAGCAGCTTAGCGCAAGTAGTAAGCCCCGGGGAGCTGTTTTTT. Its translation: CASSLAQVVSPGELFF.